This passage covers 3 T cell receptor beta chains from one sample sequenced in a study of cytomegalovirus exposure and HLA in healthy donors (TCRdb year 2017). Library preparation employed the immunoSEQ multiplex PCR assay. The multiplex PCR relied on a mix of 60 forward primers for TCR Vbeta segments and 13 reverse primers for TCR Jbeta segments. The immuneACCESS repertoire file appears here via TCRdb, limited to in-frame rearrangements. These files lack a portion of the clones; in checked studies, under half of the deficit traces to unresolved V genes, and the cause of the others is not known. In all, the sample holds around 120,000 clones, and about 73% of those were seen once. The ten largest clones add up to 4.1% of the sample. Source material: PBMCs. The origin of the receptors is a woman aged 40 to 50 in good health and CMV-seronegative.

The J gene is TRBJ2-1, the V gene TRBV7-9; a possible D gene is TRBD2 (6 bases). CDR1 is SEHNR, CDR2 FQNEAQ, per germline (reference sequence). The CDR3 extends over 16 amino acids. V gave up 1 base and J gave up 0 bases, with 10 bases separating them. CDR3 bases: TGTGCCAGCAGCTTAGAGGGACTCCTCTCCTACAATGAGCAGTTCTTC. Encoded protein: CASSLEGLLSYNEQFF.

V usage is TRBV6-1 and J usage is TRBJ2-5; 8 positions agree with TRBD2. From germline, CDR1 is MNHNS and CDR2 SASEGT. The CDR3 loop spans 15 amino acids. Trimming removed 4 bases from V and 2 bases from J; junction bases left unmatched: 6. CDR3 sequence (DNA): TGTGCCAGCAGTGCTACTAGCGGATTTCAAGAGACCCAGTACTTC. Encoded protein: CASSATSGFQETQYF.

The chain carries TRBV7-2 and TRBJ1-4, with TRBD1 identical over 7 bases. V dropped 5 bases and J dropped 0; count of bases not matched to a gene: 3. Germline CDR1 reads SGHTA; CDR2 reads FQGNSA. This CDR3 spans 15 amino acids. CDR3 region: CASSRQGSTNEKLFF. The CDR3, as DNA: TGTGCCAGCAGCCGACAGGGCTCAACTAATGAAAAACTGTTTTTT.